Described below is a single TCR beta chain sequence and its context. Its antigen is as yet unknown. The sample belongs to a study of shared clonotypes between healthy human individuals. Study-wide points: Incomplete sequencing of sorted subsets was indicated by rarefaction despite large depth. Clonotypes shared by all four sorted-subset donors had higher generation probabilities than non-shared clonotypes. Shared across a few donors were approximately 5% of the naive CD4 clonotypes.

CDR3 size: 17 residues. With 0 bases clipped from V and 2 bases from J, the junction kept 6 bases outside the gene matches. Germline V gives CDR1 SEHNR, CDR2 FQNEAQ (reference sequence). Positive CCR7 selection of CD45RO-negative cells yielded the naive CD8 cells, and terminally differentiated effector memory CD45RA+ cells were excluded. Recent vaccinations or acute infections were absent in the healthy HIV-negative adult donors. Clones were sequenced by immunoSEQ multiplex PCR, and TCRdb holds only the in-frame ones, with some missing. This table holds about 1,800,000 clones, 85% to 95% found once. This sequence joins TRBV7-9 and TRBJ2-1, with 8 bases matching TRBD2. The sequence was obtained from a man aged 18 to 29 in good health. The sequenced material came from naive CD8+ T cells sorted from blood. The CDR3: CASSLAGSGGTYNEQFF. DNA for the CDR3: TGTGCCAGCAGCTTAGCGGGGAGCGGGGGAACCTACAATGAGCAGTTCTTC.